This TCR beta chain emerged from a study of OX40 agonist ivuxolimab in advanced cancers. Study information: An anti-OX40 (CD134) antibody with agonistic activity, ivuxolimab, was administered to patients. Past anti-PD-1, anti-PD-L1 or anti-CTLA-4 therapy was accepted, and 35% to 45% had received some. Study-wide results and limits: Partial responders at 0.1-3.0 mg/kg had among the lowest clonal expansion.

With baseline, cycle 4 day 1, and cycle 7 day 1 as timepoints, blood was sampled. TCRdb keeps only in-frame clones here, not all; method: immunoSEQ multiplex PCR. The sample carries approximately 56,000 clones, roughly 77% recorded once. CDR1 and CDR2 (germline): SNHLY, FYNNEI. V trimming: 4 bases; J trimming: 2 bases; junction bases outside the gene matches: 8. This CDR3 has 15 residues. A note on this clone: Its specificity is unknown.

The receptor comes from an adult with an advanced solid tumor such as melanoma, head and neck, liver or kidney cancer. The chain employs TRBV2 and TRBJ2-7; 7 positions match TRBD1. The sample in question was CD4+ or CD8+ T cells sorted from blood, obtained in a trial of the OX40 agonist ivuxolimab. The CDR3 region is CASSAVGTAPYEQYF. The CDR3 coding sequence is TGTGCCAGCAGTGCCGTTGGGACAGCCCCCTACGAGCAGTACTTC.